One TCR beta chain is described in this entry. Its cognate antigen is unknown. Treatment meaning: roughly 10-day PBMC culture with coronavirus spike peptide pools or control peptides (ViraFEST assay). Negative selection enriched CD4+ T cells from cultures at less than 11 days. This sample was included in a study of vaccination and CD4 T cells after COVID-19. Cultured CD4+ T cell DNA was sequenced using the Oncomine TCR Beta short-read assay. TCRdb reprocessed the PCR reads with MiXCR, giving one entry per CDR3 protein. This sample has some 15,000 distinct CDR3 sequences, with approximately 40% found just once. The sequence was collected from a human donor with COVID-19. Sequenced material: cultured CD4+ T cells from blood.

This chain's CDR3 is CASSFPGNPTGELFF. Here the CDR3 DNA reads TGTGCCAGCAGCTTCCCAGGGAACCCCACCGGGGAGCTGTTTTTT. V is TRBV5-4 and J is TRBJ2-2, with D perhaps matching TRBD1 (5 bases). The CDR3 length is 15 residues. The germline V gene encodes CDR1 SGHNT and CDR2 YYREEE (reference sequence). Trimming removed 2 bases at V and 4 bases at J, with 12 bases between.